This TCR beta chain was found in a study of graft-versus-host responses after intestinal transplantation. For the study at large: Tacrolimus and steroids were given for 2 to 3 years to all recipients after anti-thymocyte globulin induction. Whole-study findings and limits: Present in recipient marrow, GvH clones included some that appeared first in ileum or blood.

V was clipped by 5 bases and J by 4 bases, with 21 bases between them. The CDR3 has 16 residues. Germline V lookup: CDR1 MGHRA, CDR2 YSYEKL. The protocol was immunoSEQ multiplex PCR, while the TCRdb copy is restricted to in-frame clones and leaves out a portion. The sample consists of 90,000 to 150,000 clones, approximately 95% of them appearing once. To note about this clone: Its antigen is unidentified.

The receptor was derived from a human donor who received an intestinal transplant. The material was unstimulated CD8+ T cells sorted from spleen or lymph node cells, obtained before intestinal transplant. The V gene is TRBV4-1, the J gene TRBJ2-7; weak D call: TRBD1 (6 bases). CDR3 in amino acids: CASSSKLLGGWYEQYF. CDR3 DNA: TGCGCCAGCAGCTCCAAATTGCTAGGGGGTTGGTACGAGCAGTACTTC.